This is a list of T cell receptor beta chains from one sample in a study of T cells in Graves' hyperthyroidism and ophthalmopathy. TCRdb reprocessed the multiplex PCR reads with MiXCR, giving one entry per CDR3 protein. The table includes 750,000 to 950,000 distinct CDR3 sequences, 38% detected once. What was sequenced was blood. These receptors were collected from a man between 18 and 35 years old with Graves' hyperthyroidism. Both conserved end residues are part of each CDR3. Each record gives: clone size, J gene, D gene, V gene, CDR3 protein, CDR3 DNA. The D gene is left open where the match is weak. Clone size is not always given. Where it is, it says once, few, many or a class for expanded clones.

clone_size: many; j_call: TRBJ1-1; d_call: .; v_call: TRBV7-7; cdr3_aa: CASSPAVGTEAFF; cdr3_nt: TGTGCTAGCAGCCCTGCCGTGGGTACTGAAGCTTTCTTT
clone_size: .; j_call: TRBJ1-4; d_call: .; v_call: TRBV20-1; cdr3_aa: CSARGGTTNEKLFF; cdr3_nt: TGCAGTGCTAGAGGGGGGACAACTAATGAAAAACTGTTTTTT
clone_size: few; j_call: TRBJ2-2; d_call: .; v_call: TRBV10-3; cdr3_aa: CATNRGSTGELFF; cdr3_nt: TGTGCCACCAACCGGGGATCCACCGGGGAGCTGTTTTTT
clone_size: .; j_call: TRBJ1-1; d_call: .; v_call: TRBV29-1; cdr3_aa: CSGLAENTGEF; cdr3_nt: TGCAGCGGACTAGCGGAGAACACCGGGGAGTTT
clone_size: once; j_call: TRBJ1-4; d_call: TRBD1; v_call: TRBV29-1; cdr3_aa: CSVRDRASSNEKLFF; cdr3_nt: TGCAGCGTTCGCGACAGGGCCTCTTCCAATGAAAAGCTGTTTTTT
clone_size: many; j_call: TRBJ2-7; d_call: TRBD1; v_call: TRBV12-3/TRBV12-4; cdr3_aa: CASRLGTGVGEQYF; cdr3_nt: TGTGCCAGCCGTTTAGGGACAGGGGTGGGAGAGCAGTACTTC
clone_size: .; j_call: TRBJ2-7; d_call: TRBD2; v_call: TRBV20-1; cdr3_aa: CSVPKGLAGSYEQYF; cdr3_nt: TGCAGTGTTCCGAAGGGACTAGCGGGTTCCTACGAGCAGTACTTC
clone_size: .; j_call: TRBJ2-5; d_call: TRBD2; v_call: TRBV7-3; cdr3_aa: CASSPPGGVQYF; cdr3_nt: TGTGCCAGCAGCCCTCCGGGGGGGGTTCAGTACTTC
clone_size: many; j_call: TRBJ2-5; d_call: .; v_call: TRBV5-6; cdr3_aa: CASSPPTSETQYF; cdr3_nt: TGTGCCAGCAGCCCGCCGACCTCGGAGACCCAGTACTTC
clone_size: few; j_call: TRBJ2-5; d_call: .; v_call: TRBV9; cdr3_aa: CASSAGSGWGSETQYF; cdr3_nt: TGTGCCAGCAGCGCTGGAAGCGGTTGGGGATCAGAGACCCAGTACTTC